This T cell receptor beta chain stems from a study of T-cell reconstitution after alpha-beta-depleted transplantation in children. General study findings and limits: Several hundred expanded graft clones reportedly gave rise to the alpha-beta T cells present about two months after transplant. Most T-cell counts and diversity one year after the transplant came from T cells that were newly produced. From surviving recipient T cells and thymic progenitors came the high day-60 TCRbeta diversity observed in some patients.

There are many counts of this clonotype. Its antigen is not identified. The CDR3 contains 15 residues. Germline lookup yields CDR1 SQVTM and CDR2 ANQGSEA. Trimming removed 3 bases from V and 1 base from J, with 13 bases in between. Researchers prepared the TCRbeta library using unique molecular identifiers, the study reports. One entry per CDR3 protein results from TCRdb running MiXCR on the PCR reads. This sample has 180,000 or so distinct CDR3 sequences, with roughly 6.3% found just once. The TCR sequence derives from a girl under two years old with combined immunodeficiency, due to receive a stem cell transplant. The specimen was PBMCs, collected before TCRalphabeta/CD19-depleted stem cell transplant. This chain joins TRBV29-1 and TRBJ2-1, with D maybe TRBD1 (5 bases). In DNA, the CDR3 is TGCAGCGTTGATGAAGGGTCAGGGTCCTACAATGAGCAGTTCTTC. Its protein product is CSVDEGSGSYNEQFF.